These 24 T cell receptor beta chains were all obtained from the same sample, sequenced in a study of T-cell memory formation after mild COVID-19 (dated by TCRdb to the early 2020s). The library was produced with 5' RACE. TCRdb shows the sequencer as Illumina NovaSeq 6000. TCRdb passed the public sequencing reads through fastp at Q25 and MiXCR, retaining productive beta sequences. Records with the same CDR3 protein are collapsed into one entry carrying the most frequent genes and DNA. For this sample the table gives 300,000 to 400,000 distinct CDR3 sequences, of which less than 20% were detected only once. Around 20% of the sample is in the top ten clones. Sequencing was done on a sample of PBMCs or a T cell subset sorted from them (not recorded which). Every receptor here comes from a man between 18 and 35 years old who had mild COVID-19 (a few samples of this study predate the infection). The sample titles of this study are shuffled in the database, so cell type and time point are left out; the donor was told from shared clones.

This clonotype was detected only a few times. In DNA, the CDR3 is TGCGCCAGCAGCTTGGGGCCTCGGGAGGAGCAGTACTTC. Encoded protein: CASSLGPREEQYF. The genes are TRBV5-1 and TRBJ2-7; a weak D match, TRBD2 (6 bases). Germline values: CDR1 SGHRS, CDR2 YFSETQ. Trimming took off 0 bases at V and 7 bases at J, with 11 bases between the two ends. This CDR3 has 13 residues.

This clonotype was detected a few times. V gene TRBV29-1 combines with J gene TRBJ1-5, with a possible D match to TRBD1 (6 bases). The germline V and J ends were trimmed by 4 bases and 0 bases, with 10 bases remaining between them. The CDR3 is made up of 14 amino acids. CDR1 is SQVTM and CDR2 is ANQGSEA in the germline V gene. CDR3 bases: TGCAGCGTTGCCTGGGGGCTTAGCAATCAGCCCCAGCATTTT. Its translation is CSVAWGLSNQPQHF.

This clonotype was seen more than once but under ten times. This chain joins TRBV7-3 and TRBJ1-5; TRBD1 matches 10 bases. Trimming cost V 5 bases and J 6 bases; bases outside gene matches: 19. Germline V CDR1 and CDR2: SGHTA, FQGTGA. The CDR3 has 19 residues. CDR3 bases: TGTGCCAGCAGCCCCAGCAAGACAGGGGGCTTGGGGGTTTTTCAGCCCCAGCATTTT. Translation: CASSPSKTGGLGVFQPQHF.

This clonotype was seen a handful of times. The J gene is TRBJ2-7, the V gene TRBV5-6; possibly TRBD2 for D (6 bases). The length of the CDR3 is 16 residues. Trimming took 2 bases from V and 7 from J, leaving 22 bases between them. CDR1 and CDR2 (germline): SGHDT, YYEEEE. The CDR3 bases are TGTGCCAGCAGCTTTGGGATAGGAATGGCGGGGTCTGAGCAGTACGTC. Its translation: CASSFGIGMAGSEQYV.

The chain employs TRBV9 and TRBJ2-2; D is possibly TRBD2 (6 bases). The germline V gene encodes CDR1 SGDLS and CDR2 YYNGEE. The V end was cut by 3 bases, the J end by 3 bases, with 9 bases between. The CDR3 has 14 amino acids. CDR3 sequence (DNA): TGTGCCAGCAGCGAGCGGAGGGACACCGGGGAGCTGTTTTTT. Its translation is CASSERRDTGELFF.

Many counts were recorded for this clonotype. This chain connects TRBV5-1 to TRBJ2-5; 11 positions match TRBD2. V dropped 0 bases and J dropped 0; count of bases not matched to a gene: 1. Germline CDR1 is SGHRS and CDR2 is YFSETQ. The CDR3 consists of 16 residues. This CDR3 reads CASSLASGGYQETQYF. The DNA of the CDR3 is TGCGCCAGCAGCTTGGCTAGCGGGGGGTACCAAGAGACCCAGTACTTC. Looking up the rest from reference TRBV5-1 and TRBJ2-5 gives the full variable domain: KAGVTQTPRYLIKTRGQQVTLSCSPISGHRSVSWYQQTPGQGLQFLFEYFSETQRNKGNFPGRFSGRQFSNSRSEMNVSTLELGDSALYLCASSLASGGYQETQYFGPGTRLLVL.

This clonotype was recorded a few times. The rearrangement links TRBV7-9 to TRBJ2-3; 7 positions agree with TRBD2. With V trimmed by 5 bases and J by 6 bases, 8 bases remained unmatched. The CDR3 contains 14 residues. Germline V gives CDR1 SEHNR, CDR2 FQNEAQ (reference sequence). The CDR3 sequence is CASSRLAPRDTQYF. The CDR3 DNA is TGTGCCAGCAGCCGACTAGCTCCCCGGGATACGCAGTATTTT.

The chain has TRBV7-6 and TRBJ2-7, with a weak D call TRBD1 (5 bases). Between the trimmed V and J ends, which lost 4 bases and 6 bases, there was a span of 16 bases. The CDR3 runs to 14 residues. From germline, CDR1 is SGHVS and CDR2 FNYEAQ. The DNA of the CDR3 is TGTGCCAGCAGCTCTCTCAGGGTGGGCGGCGAGCAGTACTTC. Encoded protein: CASSSLRVGGEQYF.

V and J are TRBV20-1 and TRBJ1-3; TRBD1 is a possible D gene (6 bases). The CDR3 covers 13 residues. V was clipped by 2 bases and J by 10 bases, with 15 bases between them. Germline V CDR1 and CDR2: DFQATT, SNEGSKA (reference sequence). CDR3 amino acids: CSARPRGQGTIYF. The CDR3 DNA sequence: TGCAGTGCTAGACCCCGGGGCCAGGGGACCATATATTTT.

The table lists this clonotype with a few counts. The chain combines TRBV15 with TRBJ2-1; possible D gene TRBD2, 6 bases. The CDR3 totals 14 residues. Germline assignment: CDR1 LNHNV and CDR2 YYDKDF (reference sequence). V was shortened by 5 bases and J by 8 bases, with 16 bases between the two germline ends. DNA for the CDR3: TGTGCCACCAGCCCTCGGATCGGGAGCGATGAGCAGTTCTTC. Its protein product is CATSPRIGSDEQFF.

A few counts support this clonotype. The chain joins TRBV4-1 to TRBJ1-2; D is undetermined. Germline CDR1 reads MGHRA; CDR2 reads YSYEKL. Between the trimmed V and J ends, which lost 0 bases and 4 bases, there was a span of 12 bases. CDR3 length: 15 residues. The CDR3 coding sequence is TGCGCCAGCAGCCAAGATCCTAGCCTTCGCTATGGCTACACCTTC. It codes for CASSQDPSLRYGYTF.

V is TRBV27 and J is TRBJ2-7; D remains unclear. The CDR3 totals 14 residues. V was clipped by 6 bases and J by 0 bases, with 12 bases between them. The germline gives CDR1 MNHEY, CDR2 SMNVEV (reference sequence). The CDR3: CASRISVSSYEQYV. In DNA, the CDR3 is TGTGCCAGCAGGATCAGCGTCAGCTCCTACGAGCAGTACGTC.

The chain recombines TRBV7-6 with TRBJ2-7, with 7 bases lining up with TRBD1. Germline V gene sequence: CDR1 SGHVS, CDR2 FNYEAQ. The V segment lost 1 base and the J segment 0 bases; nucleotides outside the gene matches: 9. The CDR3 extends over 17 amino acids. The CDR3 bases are TGTGCCAGCAGCTTAGACCAGACAGGGAAGTACTCCTACGAGCAGTACGTC. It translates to CASSLDQTGKYSYEQYV.

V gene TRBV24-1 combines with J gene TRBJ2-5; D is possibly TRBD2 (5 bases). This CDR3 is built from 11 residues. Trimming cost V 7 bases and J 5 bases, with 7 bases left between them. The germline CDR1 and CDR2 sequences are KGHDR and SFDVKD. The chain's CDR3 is CATSSGETQYF. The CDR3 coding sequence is TGTGCCACCAGCTCGGGGGAGACCCAGTACTTC.

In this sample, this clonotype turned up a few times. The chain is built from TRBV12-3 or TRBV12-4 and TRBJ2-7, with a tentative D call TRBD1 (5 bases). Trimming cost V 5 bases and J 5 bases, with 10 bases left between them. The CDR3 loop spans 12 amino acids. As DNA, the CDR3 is TGTGCCAGCAGTGGGCAGGGCAACGAGCAGTACTTC. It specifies CASSGQGNEQYF.

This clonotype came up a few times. CDR3 region: CASSFQGASSYNEQFF. The DNA for the CDR3 is TGTGCCAGCAGTTTTCAGGGTGCTAGCTCCTACAATGAGCAGTTCTTC. The rearrangement uses TRBV12-3 or TRBV12-4 and TRBJ2-1; possibly TRBD1 for D (5 bases). The CDR3 has 16 amino acids. Between the trimmed V and J ends, which lost 3 bases and 0 bases, there was a span of 12 bases.

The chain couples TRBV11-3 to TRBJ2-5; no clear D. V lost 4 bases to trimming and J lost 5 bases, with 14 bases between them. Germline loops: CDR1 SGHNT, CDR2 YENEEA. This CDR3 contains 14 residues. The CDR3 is CASSSAGVEETQYF. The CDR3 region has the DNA TGTGCCAGCAGCTCCGCAGGAGTCGAGGAGACCCAGTACTTC.

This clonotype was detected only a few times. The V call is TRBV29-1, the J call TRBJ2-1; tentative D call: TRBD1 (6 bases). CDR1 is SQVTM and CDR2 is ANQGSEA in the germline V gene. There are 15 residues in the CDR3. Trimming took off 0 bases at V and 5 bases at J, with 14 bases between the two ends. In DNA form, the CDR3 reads TGCAGCGTTGAAGACCTTAGGGGGTTGGACAATGAGCAGTTCTTC. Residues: CSVEDLRGLDNEQFF.

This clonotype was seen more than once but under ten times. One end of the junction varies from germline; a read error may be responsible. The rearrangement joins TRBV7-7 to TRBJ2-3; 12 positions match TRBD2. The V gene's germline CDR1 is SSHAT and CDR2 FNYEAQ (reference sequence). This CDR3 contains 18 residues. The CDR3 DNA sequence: TGTGCTAGCAGCTTACCCCCCGGACTAGCGGGATACACAGATACGCAGTATTTT. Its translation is CASSLPPGLAGYTDTQYF.

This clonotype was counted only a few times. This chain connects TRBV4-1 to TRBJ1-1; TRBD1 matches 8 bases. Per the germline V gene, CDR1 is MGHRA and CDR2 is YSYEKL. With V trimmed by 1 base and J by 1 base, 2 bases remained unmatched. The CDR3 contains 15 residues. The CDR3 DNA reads TGCGCCAGCAGCCAAGGCGGGACAGGGAACACTGAAGCTTTCTTT. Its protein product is CASSQGGTGNTEAFF.

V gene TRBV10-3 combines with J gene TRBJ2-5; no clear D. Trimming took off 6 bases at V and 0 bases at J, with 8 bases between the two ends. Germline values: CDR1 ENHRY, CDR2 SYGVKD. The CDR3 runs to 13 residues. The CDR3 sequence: CAISGQDQETQYF. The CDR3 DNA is TGTGCCATCAGCGGGCAGGACCAAGAGACCCAGTACTTC.

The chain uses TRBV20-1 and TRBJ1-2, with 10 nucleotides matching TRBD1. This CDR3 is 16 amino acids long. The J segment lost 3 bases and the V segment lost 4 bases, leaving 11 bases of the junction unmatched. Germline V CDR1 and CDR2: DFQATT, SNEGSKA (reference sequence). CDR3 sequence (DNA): TGCAGTGCTACAGGCGACAGGGGGCGAACCTACTATGGCTACACCTTC. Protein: CSATGDRGRTYYGYTF.

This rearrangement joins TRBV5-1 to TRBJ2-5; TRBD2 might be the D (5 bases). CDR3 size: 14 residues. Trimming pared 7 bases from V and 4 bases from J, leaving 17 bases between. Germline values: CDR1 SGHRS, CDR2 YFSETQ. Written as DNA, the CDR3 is TGCGCCAGCTCGACGAGCGGTTCGGCAGAGACCCAGTACTTC. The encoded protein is CASSTSGSAETQYF.

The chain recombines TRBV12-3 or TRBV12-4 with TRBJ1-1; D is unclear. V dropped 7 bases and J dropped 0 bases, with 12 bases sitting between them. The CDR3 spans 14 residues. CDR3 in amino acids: CASIQDGLNTEAFF. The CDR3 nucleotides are TGTGCCAGCATTCAAGACGGTTTGAACACTGAAGCTTTCTTT.